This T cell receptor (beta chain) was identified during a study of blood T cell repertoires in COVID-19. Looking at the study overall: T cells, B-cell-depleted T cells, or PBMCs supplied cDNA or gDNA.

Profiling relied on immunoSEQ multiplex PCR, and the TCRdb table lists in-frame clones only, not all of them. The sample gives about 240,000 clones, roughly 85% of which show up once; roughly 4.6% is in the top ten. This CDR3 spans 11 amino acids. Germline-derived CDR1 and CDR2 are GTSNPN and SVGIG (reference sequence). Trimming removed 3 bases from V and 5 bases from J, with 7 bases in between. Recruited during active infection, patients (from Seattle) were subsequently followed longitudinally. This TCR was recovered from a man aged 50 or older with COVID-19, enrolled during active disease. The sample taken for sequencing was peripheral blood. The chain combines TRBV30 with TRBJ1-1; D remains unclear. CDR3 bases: TGTGCCTGGAGGTACGGGACTGAAGCTTTCTTT. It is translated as CAWRYGTEAFF.